This entry lists 14 T cell receptor beta chains sequenced from one sample in a study of T cell repertoires in cytomegalovirus infection. Their recognized antigens are unknown. Using its own MiXCR run on the reads, TCRdb lists one record per CDR3 protein. There are around 900,000 distinct CDR3 sequences in the sample; approximately 30% occur only once, and around 15% lies in the top ten. Sequencing used cultured CD8+ T cells from PBMCs, obtained from culture after CMV antigen stimulation. The receptors were gathered from a human donor in good health (CMV status not recorded). Some clones in this sample may be carry-over from other donors' samples.

This clonotype appeared many times. The chain combines TRBV7-6 with TRBJ2-1; TRBD2 might be the D (5 bases). Trimming removed 3 bases at V and 1 base at J, with 13 bases between. The V gene's germline CDR1 is SGHVS and CDR2 FNYEAQ. The CDR3 spans 16 residues. CDR3 bases: TGTGCCAGCAGCTTTCGGGTTGCGGGTTCCTACAATGAGCAGTTCTTC. It encodes CASSFRVAGSYNEQFF.

The genes are TRBV5-4 and TRBJ1-2; perhaps TRBD1 as D (5 bases). Trimming shortened V by 3 bases and J by 3 bases, and 9 bases separated the two germline ends. Germline V gives CDR1 SGHNT, CDR2 YYREEE (reference sequence). The CDR3 contains 13 residues. The chain's CDR3 is CASSWKGHYGYTF. In nucleotides, the CDR3 is TGTGCCAGCAGCTGGAAGGGGCACTATGGCTACACCTTC.

The chain recombines TRBV4-2 with TRBJ1-1; tentatively, D is TRBD1 (6 bases). The V gene's germline CDR1 is LGHNA and CDR2 YNFKEQ. The CDR3 has 14 amino acids. The V gene lost 1 base and the J gene lost 4 bases, with 10 bases spanning the gap. The CDR3 here is CASSQVQGPTEAFF. In DNA form, the CDR3 reads TGTGCCAGCAGCCAAGTACAGGGTCCCACTGAAGCTTTCTTT.

The chain is built from TRBV27 and TRBJ2-7; TRBD2 matches at 10 bases. The CDR3 is made up of 15 amino acids. Germline V CDR1 and CDR2: MNHEY, SMNVEV (reference sequence). The V gene end was trimmed by 2 bases and the J gene end by 2 bases; junction bases not matched to a gene: 3. The CDR3 sequence is CASSLRAGGTYEQYV. The CDR3 bases are TGTGCCAGCAGTTTACGAGCGGGGGGGACCTACGAGCAGTACGTC.

The DNA for the CDR3 is TGTGCCACCAGCATTGGAGAGAGGCTAGCAGACAATGAGCAGTTCTTC. Translated: CATSIGERLADNEQFF. V gene TRBV15 combines with J gene TRBJ2-1, with a weak D call TRBD2 (5 bases). Looked up from germline, CDR1 is LNHNV and CDR2 is YYDKDF (reference sequence). This CDR3 has 16 residues. V was shortened by 4 bases and J by 5 bases, with 18 bases between the two germline ends. The full variable domain, in which reference TRBV15 and TRBJ2-1 provide the parts outside the CDR3, is DAMVIQNPRYQVTQFGKPVTLSCSQTLNHNVMYWYQQKSSQAPKLLFHYYDKDFNNEADTPDNFQSRRPNTSFCFLDIRSPGLGDTAMYLCATSIGERLADNEQFFGPGTRLTVL.

Turning to this clonotype: A clone one base away is much larger, so this may be a read error. The chain uses TRBV25-1 and TRBJ1-2, with D tentatively TRBD1 (6 bases). Germline V gives CDR1 MGHDK, CDR2 SYGVNS. The ends were cut back, 4 bases at V and 8 bases at J, with 20 bases in the middle. The CDR3 covers 15 residues. The CDR3 DNA sequence: TGTGCCAGCAGTGTTCAGGGGTACTTTAATAGGGGCTACACCTTC. The encoded protein is CASSVQGYFNRGYTF.

This sequence joins TRBV29-1 and TRBJ2-3; D unresolved. From germline, CDR1 is SQVTM and CDR2 ANQGSEA. Trimming removed 1 base from V and 4 bases from J, with 12 bases in between. The CDR3 consists of 14 residues. The CDR3 region is CSVEGATVADTQYF. CDR3 DNA: TGCAGCGTTGAAGGAGCGACCGTGGCAGATACGCAGTATTTT.

Only a few counts were recorded for this clonotype. J is TRBJ2-3 and V is TRBV5-1; 10 positions agree with TRBD1. The CDR3 extends over 16 amino acids. With 2 bases clipped from V and 5 bases from J, the junction kept 8 bases outside the gene matches. From germline, CDR1 is SGHRS and CDR2 YFSETQ. The DNA of the CDR3 is TGCGCCAGCAGCTTCCGGGACAGGGGTTTGATAGATACGCAGTATTTT. It is translated as CASSFRDRGLIDTQYF.

In this sample, this clonotype turned up a few times. In nucleotides, the CDR3 is TGTGCCAGCAGCTTAGCACAGGAGGAGGAGACCCAGTACTTC. It encodes CASSLAQEEETQYF. V is TRBV7-9 and J is TRBJ2-5; tentatively, D is TRBD1 or TRBD2 (5 bases each). Per germline, CDR1 SEHNR and CDR2 FQNEAQ (reference sequence). V lost 0 bases and J lost 5, with 10 bases in between. This CDR3 contains 14 residues. Full variable domain (missing parts from reference TRBV7-9 and TRBJ2-5): DTGVSQNPRHKITKRGQNVTFRCDPISEHNRLYWYRQTLGQGPEFLTYFQNEAQLEKSRLLSDRFSAERPKGSFSTLEIQRTEQGDSAMYLCASSLAQEEETQYFGPGTRLLVL.

This clonotype occurred a few times. This chain connects TRBV7-9 to TRBJ2-1; no firm D call. Trimming removed 6 bases at V and 8 bases at J, with 11 bases between. The CDR3 has 12 residues. CDR1 and CDR2 from the germline V gene are SEHNR and FQNEAQ (reference sequence). The CDR3 region has the DNA TGTGCCAGCAGTCGAATGGTCCATGAGCAGTTCTTC. Protein product: CASSRMVHEQFF.

Regarding this clonotype: A junction boundary mismatches the germline segment, possibly from a read error. This rearrangement joins TRBV4-1 to TRBJ2-4; D is perhaps TRBD1 (7 bases). CDR1 MGHRA and CDR2 YSYEKL come from the germline V gene. The CDR3 sequence is 17 residues long. In DNA, the CDR3 is TGTGCCAGCAGCCAATCGCGAGACAGGGACTCCAAAAACATTCAGTACTTC. As protein: CASSQSRDRDSKNIQYF.

J is TRBJ2-3 and V is TRBV5-1, with 7 bases identical to TRBD2. The CDR3 length is 16 residues. After removal of 5 bases from V and 0 bases from J, the junction contained 9 bases not matched to a gene. Germline CDR1 is SGHRS and CDR2 is YFSETQ. The CDR3 DNA reads TGCGCCAGCAGACGAGAGCGGGGTTATAGCACAGATACGCAGTATTTT. This translates into CASRRERGYSTDTQYF.

This clonotype was counted only a few times. The chain joins TRBV4-2 to TRBJ1-5; maybe TRBD1 (6 bases). The germline V and J ends were trimmed by 0 bases and 6 bases, with 12 bases remaining between them. Germline V gives CDR1 LGHNA, CDR2 YNFKEQ. CDR3 length equals 15 residues. The DNA of the CDR3 is TGTGCCAGCAGCCAAGATAACAGGGTGTTTCAGCCCCAGCATTTT. This encodes CASSQDNRVFQPQHF.

J is TRBJ1-1 and V is TRBV19; a weak D match, TRBD1 (5 bases). The CDR3 is 14 amino acids. Germline V CDR1 and CDR2: LNHDA, SQIVND (reference sequence). Trimming pared 5 bases from V and 1 base from J, leaving 11 bases between. The CDR3 coding sequence is TGTGCCAGTAGTTCGCACACAGGGAACACTGAAGCTTTCTTT. Protein product: CASSSHTGNTEAFF.